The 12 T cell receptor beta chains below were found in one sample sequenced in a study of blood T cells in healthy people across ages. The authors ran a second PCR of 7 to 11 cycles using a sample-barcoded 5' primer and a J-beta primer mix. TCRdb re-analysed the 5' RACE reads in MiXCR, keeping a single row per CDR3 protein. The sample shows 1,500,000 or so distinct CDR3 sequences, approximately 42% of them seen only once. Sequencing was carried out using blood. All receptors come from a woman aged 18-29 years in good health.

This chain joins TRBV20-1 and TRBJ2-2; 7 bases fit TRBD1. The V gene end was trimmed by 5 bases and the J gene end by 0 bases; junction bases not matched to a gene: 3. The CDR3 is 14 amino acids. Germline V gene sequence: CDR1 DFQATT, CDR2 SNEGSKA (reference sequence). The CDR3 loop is CSAPGGANTGELFF. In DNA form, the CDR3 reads TGCAGTGCTCCAGGGGGAGCGAACACCGGGGAGCTGTTTTTT.

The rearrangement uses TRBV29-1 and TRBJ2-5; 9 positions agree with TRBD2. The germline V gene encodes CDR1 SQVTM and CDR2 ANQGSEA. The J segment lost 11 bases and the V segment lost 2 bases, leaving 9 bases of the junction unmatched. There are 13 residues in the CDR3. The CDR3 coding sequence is TGCAGCGTTGAAATAGCGGGAGACATAGAGCAGTACTTC. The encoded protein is CSVEIAGDIEQYF.

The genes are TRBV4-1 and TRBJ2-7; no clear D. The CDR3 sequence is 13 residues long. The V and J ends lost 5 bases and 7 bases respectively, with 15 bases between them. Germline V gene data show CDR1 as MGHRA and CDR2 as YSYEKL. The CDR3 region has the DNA TGCGCCAGCAGCTGGCAGCTTTCCAATGAGCAGTACTTC. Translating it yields CASSWQLSNEQYF.

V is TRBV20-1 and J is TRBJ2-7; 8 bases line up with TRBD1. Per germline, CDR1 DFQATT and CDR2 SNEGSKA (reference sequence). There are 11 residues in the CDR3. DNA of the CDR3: TGCAGCGGACAGGGTACACACGAGCAGTACTTC. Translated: CSGQGTHEQYF.

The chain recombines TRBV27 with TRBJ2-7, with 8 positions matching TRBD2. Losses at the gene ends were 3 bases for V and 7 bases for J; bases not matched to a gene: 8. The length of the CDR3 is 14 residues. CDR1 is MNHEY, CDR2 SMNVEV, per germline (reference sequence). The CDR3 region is CASSFSGIYNEQYF. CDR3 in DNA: TGTGCCAGCAGTTTTAGCGGGATCTACAATGAGCAGTACTTC.

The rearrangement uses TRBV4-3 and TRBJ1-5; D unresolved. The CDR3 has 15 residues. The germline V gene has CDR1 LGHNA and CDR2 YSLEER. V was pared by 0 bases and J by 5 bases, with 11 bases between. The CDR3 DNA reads TGCGCCAGCAGCCAAGATTTGCGGGTGGATCAGCCCCAGCATTTT. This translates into CASSQDLRVDQPQHF.

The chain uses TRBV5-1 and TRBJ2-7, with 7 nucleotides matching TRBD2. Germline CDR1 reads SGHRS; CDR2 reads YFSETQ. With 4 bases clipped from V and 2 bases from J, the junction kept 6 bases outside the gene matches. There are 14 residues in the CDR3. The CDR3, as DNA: TGCGCCAGCAGCCGACTAGCTTTACCCTACGAGCAGTACTTC. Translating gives CASSRLALPYEQYF.

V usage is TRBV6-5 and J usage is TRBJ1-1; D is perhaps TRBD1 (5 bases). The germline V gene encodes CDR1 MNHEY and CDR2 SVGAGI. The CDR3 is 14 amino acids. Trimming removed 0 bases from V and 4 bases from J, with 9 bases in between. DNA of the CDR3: TGTGCCAGCAGTTACTCGGGGGGGTTCACTGAAGCTTTCTTT. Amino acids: CASSYSGGFTEAFF.

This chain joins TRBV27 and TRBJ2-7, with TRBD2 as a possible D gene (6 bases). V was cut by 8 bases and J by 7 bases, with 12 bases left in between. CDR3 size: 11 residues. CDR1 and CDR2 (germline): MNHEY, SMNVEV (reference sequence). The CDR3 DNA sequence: TGTGCCAGCGGAGGGACTTTTGAGCAGTACTTC. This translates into CASGGTFEQYF.

The CDR3 loop reads CSVGKGGMNNEQFF. CDR3 sequence (DNA): TGCAGCGTTGGAAAAGGGGGAATGAACAATGAGCAGTTCTTC. The chain combines TRBV29-1 with TRBJ2-1; D is perhaps TRBD1 (6 bases). Germline V CDR1 and CDR2: SQVTM, ANQGSEA. CDR3 size: 14 residues. V was clipped by 4 bases and J by 5 bases, with 15 bases between them.

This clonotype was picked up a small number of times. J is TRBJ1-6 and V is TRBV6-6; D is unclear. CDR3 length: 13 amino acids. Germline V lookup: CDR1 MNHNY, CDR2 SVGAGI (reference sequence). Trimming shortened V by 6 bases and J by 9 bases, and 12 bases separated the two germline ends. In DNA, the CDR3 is TGTGCCAGCAGCCTTGAAGAGGGTTCACCCCTCCACTTT. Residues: CASSLEEGSPLHF.

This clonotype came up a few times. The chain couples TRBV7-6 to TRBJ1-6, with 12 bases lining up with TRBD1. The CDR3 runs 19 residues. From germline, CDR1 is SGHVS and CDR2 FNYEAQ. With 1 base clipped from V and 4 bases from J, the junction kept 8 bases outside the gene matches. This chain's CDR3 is CASSLEPPGQGAYNSPLHF. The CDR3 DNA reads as TGTGCCAGCAGCTTAGAGCCCCCGGGACAGGGGGCTTATAATTCACCCCTCCACTTT.